This T cell receptor (beta chain) was captured in a study of CD8 T cells in Susac syndrome. Purification of the CD8+ and CD4+ T cells relied on negative isolation, and TEMRA cells underwent FACS enrichment. Germline V gene data show CDR1 as SGHRS and CDR2 as YFSETQ. The CDR3 has 14 residues. Trimming took 3 bases from V and 8 from J; bases not matched to a gene: 5. RNA was extracted with the RNeasy kit, and a quantity of about 0.45 to 1 ug was reverse transcribed using random hexamers. TCRdb ran MiXCR on the immunoSEQ multiplex PCR reads and lists one entry per CDR3 protein. The sample lists around 170,000 distinct CDR3 sequences, roughly 95% occurring once.

Sequencing was carried out using CD4+ T cells from PBMCs. The rearrangement uses TRBV5-1 and TRBJ1-6, with 7 bases aligning to TRBD1. This sequence originates from a human donor with Susac syndrome. The CDR3 loop reads CASSSRQGHSPLHF. The CDR3 DNA is TGCGCCAGCAGCTCCCGACAGGGACATTCACCCCTCCACTTT.